Listed below are T cell receptor beta chains from one sample, sequenced in a study of blood T cell repertoires in COVID-19. TCRdb keeps only in-frame clones here, not all; method: immunoSEQ multiplex PCR. The sample contains roughly 250,000 clones, about 83% of which appear only once. The specimen sequenced was peripheral blood. The receptors come from a man aged 35 to 55 with active or convalescent COVID-19. Each CDR3 is given with its conserved first and last residue. The order of the fields is J gene, clone size, D gene, V gene, CDR3 protein, CDR3 DNA. A D gene is named only where the DNA matches it firmly. The size field is filled for only some rows; it gives once, few, many or a size class.

J gene: TRBJ1-2; clone size: NA; D gene: NA; V gene: TRBV7-9; CDR3 protein: CASSFDSNYGYTF; CDR3 DNA: TGTGCCAGCAGCTTCGACAGTAACTATGGCTACACCTTC
J gene: TRBJ1-2; clone size: once; D gene: TRBD1; V gene: TRBV2; CDR3 protein: CASSEIGQANYGYTF; CDR3 DNA: TGTGCCAGCAGTGAAATAGGACAGGCTAACTATGGCTACACCTTC
J gene: TRBJ2-3; clone size: NA; D gene: NA; V gene: TRBV11-2; CDR3 protein: CASNFGGARSDTQYF; CDR3 DNA: TGTGCCAGCAACTTTGGAGGGGCCCGATCAGATACGCAGTATTTT
J gene: TRBJ2-7; clone size: NA; D gene: NA; V gene: TRBV5-1; CDR3 protein: CASSHGGTGTYEQYF; CDR3 DNA: TGCGCCAGCAGCCATGGGGGGACTGGGACCTACGAGCAGTACTTC
J gene: TRBJ1-2; clone size: NA; D gene: NA; V gene: TRBV7-8; CDR3 protein: CASSPSDTDTIWSGYTF; CDR3 DNA: TGTGCCAGCAGCCCCAGCGATACGGACACCATTTGGAGTGGCTACACCTTC
J gene: TRBJ1-4; clone size: NA; D gene: NA; V gene: TRBV4-2; CDR3 protein: CASSPEGVGSNEKLFF; CDR3 DNA: TGTGCCAGCAGCCCCGAGGGGGTGGGGTCTAATGAAAAACTGTTTTTT
J gene: TRBJ2-2; clone size: NA; D gene: TRBD2; V gene: TRBV7-3; CDR3 protein: CASSLSAGIANTGELFF; CDR3 DNA: TGTGCCAGCAGCTTATCAGCGGGGATCGCTAACACCGGGGAGCTGTTTTTT
J gene: TRBJ1-2; clone size: NA; D gene: TRBD1; V gene: TRBV4-3; CDR3 protein: CASSQGQGAFYGYTF; CDR3 DNA: TGCGCCAGCAGCCAGGGACAGGGGGCGTTCTATGGCTACACCTTC
J gene: TRBJ2-5; clone size: few; D gene: TRBD1; V gene: TRBV24-1; CDR3 protein: CATSDFRTGQETQYF; CDR3 DNA: TGTGCCACCAGTGATTTTCGGACAGGCCAAGAGACCCAGTACTTC
J gene: TRBJ1-2; clone size: few; D gene: NA; V gene: TRBV4-1; CDR3 protein: CASSQAGGNYGYTF; CDR3 DNA: TGCGCCAGCAGCCAAGCCGGAGGAAACTATGGCTACACCTTC
J gene: TRBJ1-6; clone size: NA; D gene: NA; V gene: TRBV6-2/TRBV6-3; CDR3 protein: CASSLQSSYNSPLHF; CDR3 DNA: TGTGCCAGCAGTCTACAGAGCTCCTATAATTCACCCCTCCACTTT
J gene: TRBJ1-1; clone size: NA; D gene: NA; V gene: TRBV12-3/TRBV12-4; CDR3 protein: CASSLDSNTEAFF; CDR3 DNA: TGTGCCAGCAGTTTAGACTCGAACACTGAAGCTTTCTTT
J gene: TRBJ2-7; clone size: NA; D gene: NA; V gene: TRBV27; CDR3 protein: CASSLRAAPSYEQYF; CDR3 DNA: TGTGCCAGCAGTTTGCGAGCCGCCCCCTCCTACGAGCAGTACTTC
J gene: TRBJ1-6; clone size: NA; D gene: NA; V gene: TRBV6-1; CDR3 protein: CASSVASSSYNSPLHF; CDR3 DNA: TGTGCCAGCAGTGTCGCTTCGAGCTCCTATAATTCACCCCTCCACTTT
J gene: TRBJ1-2; clone size: NA; D gene: NA; V gene: TRBV24-1; CDR3 protein: CATSMTTGHSGYTF; CDR3 DNA: TGTGCCACCAGTATGACAACTGGCCACTCTGGCTACACCTTC
J gene: TRBJ2-3; clone size: NA; D gene: TRBD1; V gene: TRBV30; CDR3 protein: CAWGEGTGSTDTQYF; CDR3 DNA: TGTGCCTGGGGGGAAGGGACAGGGAGCACAGATACGCAGTATTTT
J gene: TRBJ1-2; clone size: few; D gene: NA; V gene: TRBV12-3/TRBV12-4; CDR3 protein: CASSRQGLGGYTF; CDR3 DNA: TGTGCCAGCAGTCGGCAGGGGTTGGGAGGCTACACCTTC
J gene: TRBJ1-3; clone size: NA; D gene: NA; V gene: TRBV30; CDR3 protein: CAWSPPGVGNTIYF; CDR3 DNA: TGTGCCTGGAGCCCCCCGGGGGTTGGAAACACCATATATTTT
J gene: TRBJ2-7; clone size: NA; D gene: NA; V gene: TRBV5-6; CDR3 protein: CASSYDSTEQYF; CDR3 DNA: TGTGCCAGCAGCTACGACAGTACCGAGCAGTACTTC
J gene: TRBJ2-7; clone size: NA; D gene: NA; V gene: TRBV25-1; CDR3 protein: CASSFTDRAYEQYF; CDR3 DNA: TGTGCCAGCAGTTTCACGGACAGAGCCTACGAGCAGTACTTC
J gene: TRBJ2-7; clone size: once; D gene: NA; V gene: TRBV2; CDR3 protein: CASTETPTGEQYF; CDR3 DNA: TGTGCCAGCACCGAGACTCCAACCGGGGAGCAGTACTTC
J gene: TRBJ2-1; clone size: once; D gene: TRBD2; V gene: TRBV6-2/TRBV6-3; CDR3 protein: CASSSLAGAVNEQFF; CDR3 DNA: TGTGCCAGCAGTTCTCTAGCGGGAGCTGTCAATGAGCAGTTCTTC
J gene: TRBJ2-3; clone size: NA; D gene: TRBD1; V gene: TRBV29-1; CDR3 protein: CSVAPTGTSSTDTQYF; CDR3 DNA: TGCAGCGTTGCCCCGACAGGGACCTCTAGCACAGATACGCAGTATTTT
J gene: TRBJ1-3; clone size: NA; D gene: NA; V gene: TRBV5-1; CDR3 protein: CASSLEAGTYSGNTIYF; CDR3 DNA: TGCGCCAGCAGCTTGGAGGCAGGCACCTACTCTGGAAACACCATATATTTT
J gene: TRBJ2-5; clone size: once; D gene: TRBD2; V gene: TRBV30; CDR3 protein: CAWSALAGEGETQYF; CDR3 DNA: TGTGCCTGGTCGGCCTTAGCGGGGGAGGGAGAGACCCAGTACTTC
J gene: TRBJ2-7; clone size: NA; D gene: TRBD1; V gene: TRBV24-1; CDR3 protein: CATSDSSGQGRYEQYF; CDR3 DNA: TGTGCCACCAGTGATTCCTCGGGACAGGGACGCTACGAGCAGTACTTC
J gene: TRBJ1-1; clone size: NA; D gene: NA; V gene: TRBV5-1; CDR3 protein: CASSLGTVNTEAFF; CDR3 DNA: TGCGCCAGCAGCTTGGGGACAGTGAACACTGAAGCTTTCTTT
J gene: TRBJ1-2; clone size: NA; D gene: NA; V gene: TRBV2; CDR3 protein: CASSETGRYGYTF; CDR3 DNA: TGTGCCAGCAGTGAGACAGGTCGCTATGGCTACACCTTC
J gene: TRBJ2-2; clone size: NA; D gene: NA; V gene: TRBV3-1/TRBV3-2; CDR3 protein: CASSQERGYTGELFF; CDR3 DNA: TGTGCCAGCAGCCAAGAACGGGGGTACACCGGGGAGCTGTTTTTT
J gene: TRBJ2-7; clone size: NA; D gene: TRBD1; V gene: TRBV7-9; CDR3 protein: CASSPRQGFSYEQYF; CDR3 DNA: TGTGCCAGCAGCCCCCGACAGGGGTTCTCCTACGAGCAGTACTTC
J gene: TRBJ2-1; clone size: NA; D gene: NA; V gene: TRBV28; CDR3 protein: CASSLRNEQFF; CDR3 DNA: TGTGCCAGCAGTTTGCGAAATGAGCAGTTCTTC
J gene: TRBJ2-7; clone size: NA; D gene: NA; V gene: TRBV7-9; CDR3 protein: CASSLVERDLYEQYF; CDR3 DNA: TGTGCCAGCAGCTTAGTGGAGAGGGATTTGTACGAGCAGTACTTC
J gene: TRBJ2-1; clone size: NA; D gene: NA; V gene: TRBV6-5; CDR3 protein: CASSQARLAEQFF; CDR3 DNA: TGTGCCAGCAGCCAGGCTCGCCTGGCAGAGCAGTTCTTC
J gene: TRBJ2-1; clone size: NA; D gene: NA; V gene: TRBV2; CDR3 protein: CASTLSYNEQFF; CDR3 DNA: TGTGCCAGCACCCTCTCCTACAATGAGCAGTTCTTC
J gene: TRBJ2-3; clone size: NA; D gene: NA; V gene: TRBV3-1/TRBV3-2; CDR3 protein: CASSQQTSSADTQYF; CDR3 DNA: TGTGCCAGCAGCCAACAAACTAGTTCCGCAGATACGCAGTATTTT
J gene: TRBJ2-1; clone size: NA; D gene: NA; V gene: TRBV30; CDR3 protein: CAWISGGGSSYNEQFF; CDR3 DNA: TGTGCCTGGATAAGTGGGGGCGGGAGCTCCTACAATGAGCAGTTCTTC